This T cell receptor (beta chain) was captured in a study of T cells after yellow fever vaccination. Looking at the study overall: SMART-Seq v4 Ultra Low Input prepared the low-cell-number fractions. General study findings and limits: Some clonotypes were seen in both the CD4 and the CD8 compartments. These made up a small share and likely arose from convergent recombination. Contaminants from the bulk population, in the form of abundant clonotypes, could be found in FACS-sorted repertoires. Primary-vaccination clones mostly resurfaced post-booster (about 95% CD4, 85% to 90% CD8).

Germline CDR1 reads SGHRS; CDR2 reads YFSETQ. The CDR3 length is 17 residues. Trimming took 0 bases from V and 5 from J; bases not matched to a gene: 6. TCRdb processed the 5' RACE reads anew with MiXCR; each CDR3 protein has one entry. The data hold some 160,000 distinct CDR3 sequences, with 6% to 7.5% observed a single time. This clonotype was detected many times. The antigen is undetermined. V usage is TRBV5-1 and J usage is TRBJ2-5, with 14 bases aligning to TRBD2. The input for sequencing was CD4+ T cells sorted from PBMCs, taken 4 to 5 days after the first yellow fever vaccination. The receptor was isolated from a man aged 18-30 years who received the YFV17D yellow fever vaccine. The CDR3 protein is CASSLVTSGGAVETQYF. The CDR3 DNA sequence: TGCGCCAGCAGCTTGGTGACTAGCGGGGGGGCCGTGGAGACCCAGTACTTC.